This T cell receptor beta chain was identified in a study of blood T cell repertoires in COVID-19. This clone occurred many times. CDR1 is SGHVS and CDR2 is FQNEAQ in the germline V gene. CDR3 length equals 15 residues. V was cut by 4 bases and J by 1 base, with 13 bases left in between. Assay used: immunoSEQ multiplex PCR; TCRdb lists only in-frame clones, some missing. The table has about 200,000 clones, about 86% seen once; the top ten hold about 4.1%. Material: PBMCs or T cells enriched from blood (not recorded which). The sequence was obtained from a woman between 35 and 50 years old with acute COVID-19. The J gene is TRBJ1-2, the V gene TRBV7-8; D remains ambiguous. CDR3 loop: CASSSADTYNYGYTF. DNA of the CDR3: TGTGCCAGCAGCTCCGCCGACACCTATAACTATGGCTACACCTTC.